Described below is a single T cell receptor beta chain sequence and its context. As yet, its antigen is unknown. Relative to the germline gene, one junction end is altered; a read error may explain this. This sample is part of a study of T cell responses to AZD1222 COVID-19 vaccine. Turning to the study itself: Investigators merged groups given second doses at roughly 4 or roughly 12 weeks. Study results and caveats: The peak T cell response came first, and repertoires were sampled only after it. Researchers report vaccine-associated CD4 TCRs spanning spike, with dominance at 160-218 and 743-854. Clonal diversity may have been underestimated, and the donors were mostly white British, with more females than males.

Repertoires were generated with immunoSEQ multiplex PCR, while TCRdb's copy carries only in-frame clones and drops some. The top ten clones hold less than 2.5% of a sample with more than 140,000 clones, approximately 89% of them seen once. The sequenced sample was peripheral blood, obtained on day 0 of AZD1222 vaccination. The TCR comes from an adult in good health.

CDR3 loop: CASSTITLKGF. The CDR3 coding sequence is TGTGCCAGCAGCACTATTACCTTAAAGGGGTTC. The chain combines TRBV2 with TRBJ2-7; possibly TRBD1 for D (5 bases). The CDR3 contains 11 residues. The germline CDR1 and CDR2 sequences are SNHLY and FYNNEI.